A single sample is the source of the 2 T cell receptor beta chains below, sequenced in a study of a mutant IDH1 vaccine in newly diagnosed glioma. Sequencing used immunoSEQ multiplex PCR; TCRdb keeps in-frame clones, though not all of them. The sample has around 29,000 clones, 80% seen once. Time point meaning: week 23, last vaccination. The investigators gave 300 ug of mutant IDH1 20-mer peptide in each vaccine dose, together with topical imiquimod. No antigens are known for them. Sequenced material: PBMCs, taken from a glioma patient whose treatment included an IDH1 peptide vaccine. These receptors were taken from a woman aged 18-29 years with glioma.

J is TRBJ2-3 and V is TRBV18; TRBD2 is a possible D gene (6 bases). V was pared by 5 bases and J by 0 bases, with 15 bases between. The CDR3 runs 16 residues. Germline V gene lookup returns CDR1 KGHSH and CDR2 LQKENI. CDR3 sequence: CASSSSLSGSTDTQYF. The CDR3, as DNA: TGTGCCAGCTCATCCTCCCTGAGCGGGAGCACAGATACGCAGTATTTT.

This clone has more than one count but fewer than ten. This sequence joins TRBV5-4 and TRBJ1-4; D uncertain. Trimming removed 5 bases at V and 3 bases at J, with 8 bases between. Per the germline V gene, CDR1 is SGHNT and CDR2 is YYREEE (reference sequence). The CDR3 is 13 residues long. CDR3 nucleotides: TGTGCCAGCAGGGACGGACCTAATGAAAAACTGTTTTTT. This translates into CASRDGPNEKLFF.